This entry is about one T cell receptor beta chain. The source of the sample is a study of blood T cell repertoires in COVID-19. Study summary: The study drew acute and convalescent COVID-19 samples from the United States, Italy and Spain.

With V trimmed by 6 bases and J by 2 bases, 11 bases remained unmatched. From germline, CDR1 is SNHLY and CDR2 FYNNEI. The CDR3 consists of 18 residues. Source study methods: Estimated nucleated cell counts came from reference gene primer amplification. The repertoire was sequenced with immunoSEQ multiplex PCR; TCRdb's copy has only in-frame clones and lacks some. Clone size and V and J calls were adopted from that table, with D and trimming inferred from the DNA. The sample lists 250,000 to 350,000 clones; around 86% were seen once. The chain uses TRBV2 and TRBJ2-3; 13 bases map to TRBD2. This sequence was found in a woman in her 30s with active or convalescent COVID-19. Sequencing was performed on peripheral blood. The DNA for the CDR3 is TGTGCCAGCAGGGAAAACTCCGGACTAGCGGGGGACACAGATACGCAGTATTTT. Encoded protein: CASRENSGLAGDTDTQYF.